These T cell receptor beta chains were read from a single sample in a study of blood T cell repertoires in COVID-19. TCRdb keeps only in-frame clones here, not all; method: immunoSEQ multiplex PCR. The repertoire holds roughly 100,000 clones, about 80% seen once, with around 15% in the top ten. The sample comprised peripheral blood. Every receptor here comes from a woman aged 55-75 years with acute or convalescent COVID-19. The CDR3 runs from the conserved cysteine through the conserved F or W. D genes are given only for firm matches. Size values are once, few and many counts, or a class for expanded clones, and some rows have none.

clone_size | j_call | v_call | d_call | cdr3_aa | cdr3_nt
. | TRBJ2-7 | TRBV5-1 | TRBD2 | CASSSQSGSELDEQYF | TGCGCCAGCAGTTCACAAAGCGGGAGTGAACTGGACGAGCAGTACTTC
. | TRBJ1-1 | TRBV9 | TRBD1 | CASSVAPDRGLTPEAFF | TGTGCCAGCAGCGTAGCTCCCGACAGGGGGCTAACCCCCGAAGCTTTCTTT
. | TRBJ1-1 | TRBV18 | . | CASSPGLNTEAFF | TGTGCCAGCTCACCGGGCCTGAACACTGAAGCTTTCTTT
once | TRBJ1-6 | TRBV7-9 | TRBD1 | CASSSPGQINSPLHF | TGTGCCAGCAGCTCACCGGGACAGATTAATTCACCCCTCCACTTT
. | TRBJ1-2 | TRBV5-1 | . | CASSSDSYYGYTF | TGCGCCAGCAGCTCGGACAGCTACTATGGCTACACCTTC
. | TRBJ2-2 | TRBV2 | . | CASGTLLGQGMGGGELFF | TGTGCCAGCGGGACTCTGCTCGGGCAGGGAATGGGCGGCGGGGAGCTGTTTTTT
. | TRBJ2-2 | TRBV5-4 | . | CASSLDGGTVNTGELFF | TGTGCCAGCAGCTTGGACGGCGGGACCGTGAACACCGGGGAGCTGTTTTTT
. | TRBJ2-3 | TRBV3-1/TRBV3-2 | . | CASSRGGDTQYF | TGTGCCAGCAGCCGGGGCGGAGATACGCAGTATTTT
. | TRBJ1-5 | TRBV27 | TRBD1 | CASSPSGGRLDQPQHF | TGTGCCAGCAGTCCATCAGGGGGTAGGCTAGATCAGCCCCAGCATTTT
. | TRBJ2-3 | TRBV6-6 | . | CASSTGLSGSTDTQYF | TGTGCCAGCAGTACCGGCTTGAGCGGTAGCACAGATACGCAGTATTTT
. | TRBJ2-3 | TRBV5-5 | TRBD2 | CASSVAGDSSGTDTQYF | TGTGCCAGCAGCGTAGCGGGTGATTCCTCGGGAACAGATACGCAGTATTTT
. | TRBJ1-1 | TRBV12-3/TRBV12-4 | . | CASSFEKAFF | TGTGCCAGCAGTTTCGAGAAAGCTTTCTTT
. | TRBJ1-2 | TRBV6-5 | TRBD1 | CASSLPGQVSGYTF | TGTGCCAGCAGTCTACCGGGACAGGTTTCTGGCTACACCTTC
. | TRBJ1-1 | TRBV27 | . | CASSFSPGAEAFF | TGTGCCAGCAGTTTCTCCCCAGGGGCTGAAGCTTTCTTT
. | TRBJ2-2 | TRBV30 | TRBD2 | CAWSAGLAANTGELFF | TGTGCCTGGAGTGCGGGACTAGCGGCGAACACCGGGGAGCTGTTTTTT
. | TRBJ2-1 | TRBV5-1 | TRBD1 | CASSPGTGALSKGNEQFF | TGCGCCAGCAGCCCCGGGACAGGGGCTTTAAGTAAGGGCAATGAGCAGTTCTTC
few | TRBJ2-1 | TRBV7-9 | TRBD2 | CASSLAPVAGVVEQFF | TGTGCCAGCAGCTTAGCGCCGGTAGCGGGAGTGGTTGAGCAGTTCTTC
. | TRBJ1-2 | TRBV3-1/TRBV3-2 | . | CASSQDAGGASGYTF | TGTGCCAGCAGCCAAGATGCGGGGGGCGCTTCCGGCTACACCTTC
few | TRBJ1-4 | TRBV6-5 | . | CASSYSRDSTNEKLFF | TGTGCCAGCAGTTACTCGCGGGACTCAACTAATGAAAAACTGTTTTTT
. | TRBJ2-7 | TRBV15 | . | CATSRDLGGAYEQYF | TGTGCCACCAGCAGAGATTTAGGAGGGGCTTACGAGCAGTACTTC
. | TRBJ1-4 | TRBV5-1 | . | CASSLGASTNEKLFF | TGCGCCAGCAGCTTGGGGGCTTCAACTAATGAAAAACTGTTTTTT
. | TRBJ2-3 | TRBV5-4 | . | CASSLSGHDTDTQYF | TGTGCCAGCAGCTTGTCAGGACACGACACAGATACGCAGTATTTT
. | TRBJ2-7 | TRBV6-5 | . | CASGRGPLDYEQYF | TGTGCCAGCGGCAGGGGACCCCTCGACTACGAGCAGTACTTC
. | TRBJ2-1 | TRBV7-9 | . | CASSLRGKEQFF | TGTGCCAGCAGCTTAAGGGGGAAGGAACAGTTCTTC
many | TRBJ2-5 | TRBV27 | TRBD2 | CASSQSGTFLGETQYF | TGTGCCAGCAGTCAGAGCGGGACCTTCCTAGGAGAGACCCAGTACTTC
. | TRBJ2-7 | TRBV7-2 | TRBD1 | CASSLTGGAFYEQYF | TGTGCCAGCAGCTTAACAGGGGGCGCTTTCTACGAGCAGTACTTC
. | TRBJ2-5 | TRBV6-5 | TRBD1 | CASVVGGLVKTQYF | TGTGCCAGTGTGGTAGGGGGCTTGGTGAAGACCCAGTACTTC
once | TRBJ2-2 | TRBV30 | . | CAWSVADRNTGELFF | TGTGCCTGGAGTGTTGCGGACAGGAACACCGGGGAGCTGTTTTTT
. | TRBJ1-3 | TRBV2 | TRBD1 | CASNPTGGVGNTIYF | TGTGCCAGCAACCCGACAGGGGGCGTTGGAAACACCATATATTTT
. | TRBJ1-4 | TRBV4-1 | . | CASSPGVSTNEKLFF | TGCGCCAGCAGCCCGGGGGTGTCGACTAATGAAAAACTGTTTTTT
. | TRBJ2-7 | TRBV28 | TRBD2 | CASQQVGEGLYEQYF | TGTGCCAGCCAACAGGTTGGGGAGGGCCTCTACGAGCAGTACTTC
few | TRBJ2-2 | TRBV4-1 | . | CASSQGENTGELFF | TGCGCCAGCAGCCAGGGAGAGAACACCGGGGAGCTGTTTTTT
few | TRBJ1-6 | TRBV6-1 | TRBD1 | CASSEAADRSPTF | TGTGCCAGCAGTGAAGCCGCGGACAGGTCCCCTACCTTT
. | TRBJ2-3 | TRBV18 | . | CASSPQEAGDTQYF | TGTGCCAGCTCACCTCAAGAAGCAGGGGATACGCAGTATTTT
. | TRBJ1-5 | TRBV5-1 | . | CASSEQGGNQPQHF | TGCGCCAGCAGCGAGCAGGGCGGCAATCAGCCCCAGCATTTT
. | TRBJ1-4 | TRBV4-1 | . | CASSQDTLSGRGSEKLFF | TGCGCCAGCAGCCAAGATACATTGTCAGGGAGGGGAAGTGAAAAACTGTTTTTT
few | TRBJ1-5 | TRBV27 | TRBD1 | CASRTYGQGRQPQHF | TGTGCCAGCAGGACCTACGGACAGGGCCGGCAGCCCCAGCATTTT
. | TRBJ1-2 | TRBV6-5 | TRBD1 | CASNPTGHYGYTF | TGTGCCAGCAACCCGACAGGGCACTATGGCTACACCTTC
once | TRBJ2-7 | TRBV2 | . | CASRGSPPYEQYF | TGTGCCAGCAGGGGCTCCCCTCCGTACGAGCAGTACTTC
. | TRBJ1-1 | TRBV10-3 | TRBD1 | CAISERGTGTTEAFF | TGTGCCATCAGTGAGCGAGGGACAGGTACCACTGAAGCTTTCTTT
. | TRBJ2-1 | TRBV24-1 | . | CATSDRASSYNEQFF | TGTGCCACCAGTGACAGGGCGAGCTCCTACAATGAGCAGTTCTTC
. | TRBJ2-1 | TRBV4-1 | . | CASSQVGRDGEQFF | TGCGCCAGCAGCCAAGTCGGGAGAGATGGTGAGCAGTTCTTC
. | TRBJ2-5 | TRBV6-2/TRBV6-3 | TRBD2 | CASSYLLAGGPRDQETQYF | TGTGCCAGCAGTTACCTCCTAGCGGGAGGGCCGCGAGATCAAGAGACCCAGTACTTC
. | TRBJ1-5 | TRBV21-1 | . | CASSVHPGQMHF | TGTGCCAGCAGCGTACACCCTGGACAGATGCATTTT
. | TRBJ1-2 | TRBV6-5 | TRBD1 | CASGKQGVWGYTF | TGTGCCAGCGGGAAACAGGGGGTTTGGGGCTACACCTTC
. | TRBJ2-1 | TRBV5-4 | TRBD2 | CASSLETSGYNEQFF | TGTGCCAGCAGCTTGGAGACTAGCGGCTACAATGAGCAGTTCTTC
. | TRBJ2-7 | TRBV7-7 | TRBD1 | CASSLRQGYEQYF | TGTGCCAGCAGCTTAAGACAGGGTTACGAGCAGTACTTC
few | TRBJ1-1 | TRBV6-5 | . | CASSYDNAENTEAFF | TGTGCCAGCAGTTACGACAACGCCGAGAACACTGAAGCTTTCTTT
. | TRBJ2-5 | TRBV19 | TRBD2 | CASSIGGTNEETQYF | TGTGCCAGTAGTATAGGCGGGACTAACGAGGAGACCCAGTACTTC
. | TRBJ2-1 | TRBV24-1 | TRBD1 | CATSDRRTGLDNEQFF | TGTGCCACCAGTGATCGCAGGACAGGACTCGACAATGAGCAGTTCTTC
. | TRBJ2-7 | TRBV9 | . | CASSVGQASSYEQYF | TGTGCCAGCAGCGTAGGACAGGCCTCCTCCTACGAGCAGTACTTC
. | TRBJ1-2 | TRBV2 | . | CASSELEAGVGEGYTF | TGTGCCAGCAGTGAATTGGAGGCAGGGGTTGGAGAAGGCTACACCTTC
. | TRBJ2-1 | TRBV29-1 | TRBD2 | CSVTLLGGSYDNEQFF | TGCAGCGTTACTCTCCTAGGCGGGAGTTATGACAATGAGCAGTTCTTC